This entry lists 21 T cell receptor beta chains sequenced from one sample in a study of blood T cells in healthy people across ages. Then a second PCR, running roughly 7 to 11 cycles, was carried out with a sample-barcoded 5' primer and a J-beta primer mix. TCRdb reanalysed the 5' RACE reads using MiXCR and keeps one entry per CDR3 protein. The sample consists of around 1.5 million distinct CDR3 sequences, roughly 40% of them appearing once. The specimen sequenced was blood. All receptors derive from a woman in her late teens or twenties in good health.

A word on this clonotype: As the CDR3 is not closed by the conserved phenylalanine or tryptophan, this likely results from a read error. The V call is TRBV11-1, the J call TRBJ2-5; 7 nucleotides match TRBD1. The CDR3 covers 13 residues. CDR1 and CDR2 (germline): SGHAT, FQDESV (reference sequence). With 6 bases clipped from V and 4 bases from J, the junction kept 5 bases outside the gene matches. The CDR3 region is CASSTGVGETQYC. The DNA for the CDR3 is TGTGCCAGCAGTACAGGGGTTGGAGAGACCCAGTACTGC.

The rearrangement joins TRBV4-1 to TRBJ2-4, with D perhaps TRBD2 (5 bases). V lost 1 base, J lost 1 base, and 8 bases lay in between. Germline loops: CDR1 MGHRA, CDR2 YSYEKL. This CDR3 is built from 15 residues. CDR3 bases: TGCGCCAGCAGCCAAGGCGGGTATGCCAAAAACATTCAGTACTTC. Protein: CASSQGGYAKNIQYF.

The chain combines TRBV11-2 with TRBJ2-5, with TRBD2 identical over 8 bases. Germline-derived CDR1 and CDR2 are SGHAT and FQNNGV. Losses at the gene ends were 2 bases for V and 1 base for J; bases not matched to a gene: 6. The CDR3 sequence is 16 residues long. CDR3 sequence: CASSLRFSGIQETQYF. The CDR3 DNA sequence: TGTGCCAGCAGCTTAAGGTTTAGCGGGATCCAAGAGACCCAGTACTTC.

This clonotype was found a few times. V is TRBV4-2 and J is TRBJ1-2; D not resolved. The germline V gene encodes CDR1 LGHNA and CDR2 YNFKEQ. The CDR3 contains 14 residues. V was shortened by 0 bases and J by 5 bases, with 10 bases between the two germline ends. CDR3 sequence: CASSQEGLGYGYTF. The CDR3 coding sequence is TGTGCCAGCAGCCAAGAAGGGCTTGGGTATGGCTACACCTTC.

This clonotype has only one observation. The gene calls are TRBV6-1 and TRBJ1-1; D not certain. V lost 2 bases to trimming and J lost 1 base, with 8 bases between them. The CDR3 covers 14 residues. Germline CDR1 and CDR2: MNHNS and SASEGT. For the CDR3, the DNA is TGTGCCAGCAGTGAACCCGGGCCGAACACTGAAGCTTTCTTT. Its translation is CASSEPGPNTEAFF.

This clonotype occurred once. The V and J genes are TRBV10-3 and TRBJ1-2; possible D gene TRBD1, 6 bases. Per the germline V gene, CDR1 is ENHRY and CDR2 is SYGVKD. The CDR3 is 14 residues long. Trimming stripped 4 bases from V and 6 bases from J, with 15 bases between. The CDR3 is CAISAPSGAHGYTF. CDR3 nucleotides: TGTGCCATCAGTGCGCCCTCGGGGGCGCATGGCTACACCTTC.

The rearrangement joins TRBV5-1 to TRBJ2-7; D unclear. Trimming removed 4 bases from V and 2 bases from J, with 13 bases in between. Germline assignment: CDR1 SGHRS and CDR2 YFSETQ. The CDR3 is 14 residues long. Here the CDR3 reads CASSPPAATYEQYF. The DNA of the CDR3 is TGCGCCAGCAGCCCCCCCGCGGCTACCTACGAGCAGTACTTC.

In its sample, this clonotype was seen once. The rearrangement links TRBV2 to TRBJ1-4, with D perhaps TRBD1 (6 bases). Germline-derived CDR1 and CDR2 are SNHLY and FYNNEI. The CDR3 covers 15 residues. Trimming removed 1 base at V and 3 bases at J, with 9 bases between. CDR3 sequence: CASSEGGQANEKLFF. Written as DNA, the CDR3 is TGTGCCAGCAGTGAAGGGGGGCAGGCTAATGAAAAACTGTTTTTT. Combining the CDR3 with reference TRBV2 and TRBJ1-4 gives the whole variable domain EPEVTQTPSHQVTQMGQEVILRCVPISNHLYFYWYRQILGQKVEFLVSFYNNEISEKSEIFDDQFSVERPDGSNFTLKIRSTKLEDSAMYFCASSEGGQANEKLFFGSGTQLSVL.

The V and J genes are TRBV27 and TRBJ2-1; 11 nucleotides align to TRBD2. This CDR3 has 16 amino acids. V lost 5 bases, J lost 3 bases, and 6 bases stayed unmatched. Germline CDR1 MNHEY, CDR2 SMNVEV (reference sequence). The CDR3 loop reads CASSLATSGNYNEQFF. In DNA, the CDR3 is TGTGCCAGCAGTCTGGCGACTAGCGGGAACTACAATGAGCAGTTCTTC.

This clonotype was detected only a few times. The chain links TRBV20-1 to TRBJ2-1; D unclear. The germline V gene has CDR1 DFQATT and CDR2 SNEGSKA (reference sequence). Trimming left V 0 bases short and J 9 bases short, with 6 bases between. CDR3 length: 11 residues. The CDR3 nucleotides are TGCAGTGCTAGAGACGAACCTGAGCAGTTCTTC. It translates to CSARDEPEQFF.

This clonotype was counted only a few times. V and J are TRBV3-1 and TRBJ2-3, with D perhaps assigned TRBD1 or TRBD2 (5 bases each). This CDR3 has 15 amino acids. V lost 0 bases to trimming and J lost 2 bases, with 9 bases between them. Germline V lookup: CDR1 LGHDT, CDR2 YNNKEL (reference sequence). Written as DNA, the CDR3 is TGTGCCAGCAGCCAAGAAGGTGGGACCACAGATACGCAGTATTTT. It yields the protein CASSQEGGTTDTQYF.

This clonotype was seen repeatedly, ten times or more. The gene calls are TRBV10-3 and TRBJ2-3, with D unresolved. The CDR3 totals 12 residues. CDR1 ENHRY and CDR2 SYGVKD come from the germline V gene. The V gene lost 0 bases and the J gene lost 6 bases, with 4 bases spanning the gap. CDR3 amino acids: CAISESSDTQYF. CDR3 nucleotides: TGTGCCATCAGTGAGTCGAGCGATACGCAGTATTTT.

V gene TRBV19 combines with J gene TRBJ1-2, with TRBD1 identical over 9 bases. Germline loops: CDR1 LNHDA, CDR2 SQIVND (reference sequence). The CDR3 covers 13 residues. V was clipped by 6 bases and J by 8 bases; unmatched bases: 7. Here the CDR3 reads CASSKQGAPGYTF. The CDR3 DNA follows: TGTGCCAGTAGCAAACAGGGGGCGCCAGGCTACACCTTC.

This clonotype was detected once. One end of the junction fails to match germline, which may point to a read error. This chain connects TRBV4-1 to TRBJ2-3, with TRBD2 matching 8 bases. The CDR3 runs 16 residues. In germline, CDR1 is MGHRA, CDR2 YSYEKL. The CDR3 loop reads CAGSQEPSGRTDTQYF. The CDR3 DNA is TGCGCCGGCAGCCAAGAGCCGAGCGGGAGAACAGATACGCAGTATTTT.

This clonotype was observed a handful of times. The chain is built from TRBV3-1 and TRBJ2-5, with 7 bases aligning to TRBD1. Trimming at V came to 5 bases and at J to 11 bases, leaving 14 bases not matched to a gene. CDR3 size: 14 residues. Germline V gene sequence: CDR1 LGHDT, CDR2 YNNKEL (reference sequence). CDR3 loop: CASSFRDSPGEQYF. The CDR3 nucleotides are TGTGCCAGCAGCTTCCGGGACAGCCCTGGGGAGCAGTACTTC.

The chain has TRBV21-1 and TRBJ2-5; the table assigns TRBD2, which was not confirmed against the DNA. TRBV21-1 is a recognized pseudogene. CDR3 length: 16 residues. DNA for the CDR3: TGTGCCAGCAGCGGCTCTCTAGCGGAGGCCTCCAATGAGCAGTACTTC. Protein sequence: CASSGSLAEASNEQYF.

The genes are TRBV4-2 and TRBJ1-3; no firm D call. This CDR3 contains 12 residues. CDR1 LGHNA and CDR2 YNFKEQ come from the germline V gene. The germline V and J ends were trimmed by 4 bases and 4 bases, with 5 bases remaining between them. The DNA for the CDR3 is TGTGCCAGCAGCCCGCAGGGAAACACCATATATTTT. Protein: CASSPQGNTIYF.

The chain uses TRBV20-1 and TRBJ2-3, with a tentative D call TRBD2 (5 bases). The CDR3 contains 16 residues. Germline lookup yields CDR1 DFQATT and CDR2 SNEGSKA (reference sequence). V was pared by 0 bases and J by 0 bases, with 13 bases between. The DNA for the CDR3 is TGCAGTGCTAGAGATCCTGGACTTATCAGCACAGATACGCAGTATTTT. Translated: CSARDPGLISTDTQYF.

This clonotype was detected a few times. This chain uses TRBV4-1 with TRBJ1-6, with D uncertain. The CDR3 contains 14 residues. Germline CDR1 is MGHRA and CDR2 is YSYEKL. Trimming shortened V by 4 bases and J by 15 bases, and 19 bases separated the two germline ends. CDR3 sequence: CASSLPGSERFLHF. The DNA of the CDR3 is TGCGCCAGCAGCCTCCCGGGCTCAGAGCGGTTCCTCCACTTT.

This clonotype showed up just once. The V gene is TRBV2, the J gene TRBJ2-5; D may be TRBD1 or TRBD2 (5 bases each). Trimming shortened V by 6 bases and J by 2 bases, and 16 bases separated the two germline ends. Germline lookup yields CDR1 SNHLY and CDR2 FYNNEI. The CDR3 spans 15 residues. The CDR3 region has the DNA TGTGCCAGCAGGATACCTTTTGGGGGTCAAGAGACCCAGTACTTC. Translated, it gives CASRIPFGGQETQYF. The full variable domain, with the rest looked up from reference TRBV2 and TRBJ2-5, is EPEVTQTPSHQVTQMGQEVILRCVPISNHLYFYWYRQILGQKVEFLVSFYNNEISEKSEIFDDQFSVERPDGSNFTLKIRSTKLEDSAMYFCASRIPFGGQETQYFGPGTRLLVL.

V is TRBV20-1 and J is TRBJ2-2; D perhaps matches TRBD2 (6 bases). V was cut by 5 bases and J by 2 bases, with 15 bases left in between. This CDR3 region has 15 residues. Germline-derived CDR1 and CDR2 are DFQATT and SNEGSKA (reference sequence). The CDR3 loop reads CSAPSRTKNTGELFF. CDR3 coding DNA: TGCAGTGCTCCCTCAAGGACTAAAAACACCGGGGAGCTGTTTTTT.